This TCR beta chain derives from a study of shared clonotypes between healthy human individuals. Broader study findings: Generally, naive subsets came out with larger estimated richness than memory subsets. The expectation was that sequencing depth would affect clonotype sharing among donors. All-four-donor shared clonotypes had higher generation probabilities than non-shared clonotypes did.

Trimming left V 0 bases short and J 9 bases short, with 9 bases between. There are 12 residues in the CDR3. Germline CDR1 and CDR2: SGHRS and YFSETQ. A word on this clone: What it recognizes is unknown.

Assay: immunoSEQ multiplex PCR; the TCRdb copy retains only in-frame clones and omits some. Here the sample spans over a million clones, roughly 70% being singletons. The sequence was collected from a man aged 18-30 years in good health. The specimen was memory CD4+ T cells sorted from blood. Regarding subset: CD45RA-negative fraction. The chain joins TRBV5-1 to TRBJ1-2; D is ambiguous. CDR3 amino acids: CASSLDFRSYTF. CDR3 DNA: TGCGCCAGCAGCTTGGATTTCAGGAGCTACACCTTC. Complete variable domain (other parts from reference TRBV5-1 and TRBJ1-2): KAGVTQTPRYLIKTRGQQVTLSCSPISGHRSVSWYQQTPGQGLQFLFEYFSETQRNKGNFPGRFSGRQFSNSRSEMNVSTLELGDSALYLCASSLDFRSYTFGSGTRLTVV.